This T cell receptor beta chain was identified in a study of blood T cell repertoires in COVID-19. Trimming removed 1 base from V and 8 bases from J, with 18 bases in between. CDR3 length equals 16 residues. Germline loops: CDR1 SGHVS, CDR2 FNYEAQ. In the source study's methods: Amplifying reference gene primers gave estimates of nucleated cell counts. Here immunoSEQ multiplex PCR was the method, and the copy in TCRdb shows in-frame clones only, minus some. V and J calls and clone size are those listed in that table; D and trimming were worked out from the DNA. The sample has fewer than 250,000 clones; 90% are singletons.

The receptor was isolated from a man under 40 who had been exposed to COVID-19. Specimen: PBMCs or T cells enriched from blood (not recorded which). The V and J genes are TRBV7-6 and TRBJ2-1; tentative D call: TRBD1 (7 bases). The DNA for the CDR3 is TGTGCCAGCAGCTTAGGGGTTAGGGGGCGCGGGGATGAGCAGTTCTTC. Translated, it gives CASSLGVRGRGDEQFF.